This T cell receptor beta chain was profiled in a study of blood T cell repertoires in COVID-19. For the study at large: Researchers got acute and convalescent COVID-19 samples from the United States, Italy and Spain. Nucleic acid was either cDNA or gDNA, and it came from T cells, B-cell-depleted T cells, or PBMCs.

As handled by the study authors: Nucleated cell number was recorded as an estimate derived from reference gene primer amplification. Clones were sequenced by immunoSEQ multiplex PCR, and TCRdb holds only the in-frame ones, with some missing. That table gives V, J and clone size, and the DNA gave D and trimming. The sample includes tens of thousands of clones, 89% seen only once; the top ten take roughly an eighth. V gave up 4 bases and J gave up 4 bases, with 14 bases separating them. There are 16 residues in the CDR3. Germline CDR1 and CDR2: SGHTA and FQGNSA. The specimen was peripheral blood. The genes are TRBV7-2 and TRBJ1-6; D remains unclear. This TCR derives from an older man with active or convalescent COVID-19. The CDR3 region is CASSSDPGAYNSPLHF. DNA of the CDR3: TGTGCCAGCAGCTCCGATCCGGGAGCGTATAATTCACCCCTCCACTTT.